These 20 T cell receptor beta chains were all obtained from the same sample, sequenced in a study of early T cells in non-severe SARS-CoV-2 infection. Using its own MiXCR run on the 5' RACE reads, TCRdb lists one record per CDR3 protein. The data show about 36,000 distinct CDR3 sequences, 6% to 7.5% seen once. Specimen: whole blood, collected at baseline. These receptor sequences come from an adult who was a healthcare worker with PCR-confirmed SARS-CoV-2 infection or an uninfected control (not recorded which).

CDR3 nucleotide sequence: TGTGCCAGCAGTTACCCCCGCGGGCAGAATCAGCCCCAGCATTTT. This sequence encodes CASSYPRGQNQPQHF. This chain joins TRBV6-2 or TRBV6-3 and TRBJ1-5, with unresolved D. The CDR3 is 15 residues long. The germline CDR1 and CDR2 sequences are MNHEY and SVGEGT. V lost 2 bases, J lost 4 bases, and 12 bases lay in between.

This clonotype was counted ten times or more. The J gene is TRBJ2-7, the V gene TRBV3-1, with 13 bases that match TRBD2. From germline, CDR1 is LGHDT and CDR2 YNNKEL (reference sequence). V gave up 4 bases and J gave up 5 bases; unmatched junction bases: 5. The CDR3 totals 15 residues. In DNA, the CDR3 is TGTGCCAGCAGCCTCCGGACTAGCGGGAGCCACGAGCAGTACTTC. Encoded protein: CASSLRTSGSHEQYF.

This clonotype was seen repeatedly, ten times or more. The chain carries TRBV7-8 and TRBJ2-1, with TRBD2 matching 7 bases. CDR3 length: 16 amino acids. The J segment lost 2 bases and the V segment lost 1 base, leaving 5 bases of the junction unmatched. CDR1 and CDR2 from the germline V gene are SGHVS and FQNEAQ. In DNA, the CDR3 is TGTGCCAGCAGCTTAGGGGAGGGCCGTACCTACAATGAGCAGTTCTTC. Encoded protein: CASSLGEGRTYNEQFF.

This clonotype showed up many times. The CDR3 protein is CASSVYSATNYGYTF. The CDR3 DNA reads TGTGCCAGCAGCGTTTACAGCGCAACTAACTATGGCTACACCTTC. V usage is TRBV9 and J usage is TRBJ1-2; D is unclear. V was trimmed by 2 bases and J by 0 bases, leaving 11 bases between them. This CDR3 region has 15 residues. Germline CDR1 and CDR2: SGDLS and YYNGEE. The variable domain in full, completed from reference TRBV9 and TRBJ1-2, reads DSGVTQTPKHLITATGQRVTLRCSPRSGDLSVYWYQQSLDQGLQFLIQYYNGEERAKGNILERFSAQQFPDLHSELNLSSLELGDSALYFCASSVYSATNYGYTFGSGTRLTVV.

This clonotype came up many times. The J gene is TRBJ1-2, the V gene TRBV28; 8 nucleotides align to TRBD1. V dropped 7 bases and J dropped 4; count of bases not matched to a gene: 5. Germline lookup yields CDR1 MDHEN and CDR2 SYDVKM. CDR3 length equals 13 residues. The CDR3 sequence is CASTMTGAYGYTF. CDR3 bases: TGTGCCAGCACCATGACAGGGGCCTATGGCTACACCTTC.

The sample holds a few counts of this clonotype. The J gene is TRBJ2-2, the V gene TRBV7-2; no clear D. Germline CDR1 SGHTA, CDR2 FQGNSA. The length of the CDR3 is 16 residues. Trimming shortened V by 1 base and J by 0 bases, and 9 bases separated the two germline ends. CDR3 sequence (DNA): TGTGCCAGCAGCTTAGGGAGTTACCCGAACACCGGGGAGCTGTTTTTT. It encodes CASSLGSYPNTGELFF.

The CDR3 coding sequence is TGTGCCAGCAGTTTAAAAAGCGGGAACCCCGCGGTTTTCTTT. Translation gives CASSLKSGNPAVFF. This chain joins TRBV12-3 or TRBV12-4 and TRBJ1-1; D remains ambiguous. The CDR3 totals 14 residues. The ends were cut back, 2 bases at V and 13 bases at J, with 20 bases in the middle.

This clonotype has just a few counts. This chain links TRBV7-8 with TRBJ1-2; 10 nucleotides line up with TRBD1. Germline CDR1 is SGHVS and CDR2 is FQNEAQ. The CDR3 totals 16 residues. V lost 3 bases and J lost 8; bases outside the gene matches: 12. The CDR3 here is CASSFLGTGDDRGYTF. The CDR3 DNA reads TGTGCCAGCAGCTTCCTGGGGACAGGGGACGATAGGGGCTACACCTTC. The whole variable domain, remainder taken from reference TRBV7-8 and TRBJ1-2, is GAGVSQSPRYKVAKRGQDVALRCDPISGHVSLFWYQQALGQGPEFLTYFQNEAQLDKSGLPSDRFFAERPEGSVSTLKIQRTQQEDSAVYLCASSFLGTGDDRGYTFGSGTRLTVV.

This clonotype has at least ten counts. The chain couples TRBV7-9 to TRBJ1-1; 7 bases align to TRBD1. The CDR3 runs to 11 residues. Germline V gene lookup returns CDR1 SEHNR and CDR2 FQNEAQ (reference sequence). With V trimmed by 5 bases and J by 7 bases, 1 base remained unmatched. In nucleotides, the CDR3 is TGTGCCAGCAGCCGACAGGGTGAAGCTTTCTTT. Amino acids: CASSRQGEAFF.

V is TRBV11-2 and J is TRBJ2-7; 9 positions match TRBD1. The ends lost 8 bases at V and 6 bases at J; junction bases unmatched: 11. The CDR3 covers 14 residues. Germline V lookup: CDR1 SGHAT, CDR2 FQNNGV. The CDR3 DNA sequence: TGTGCCAGCTACTCCGGGACAGGGTTGTTCGAGCAGTACTTC. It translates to CASYSGTGLFEQYF. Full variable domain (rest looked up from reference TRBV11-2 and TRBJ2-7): EAGVAQSPRYKIIEKRQSVAFWCNPISGHATLYWYQQILGQGPKLLIQFQNNGVVDDSQLPKDRFSAERLKGVDSTLKIQPAKLEDSAVYLCASYSGTGLFEQYFGPGTRLTVT.

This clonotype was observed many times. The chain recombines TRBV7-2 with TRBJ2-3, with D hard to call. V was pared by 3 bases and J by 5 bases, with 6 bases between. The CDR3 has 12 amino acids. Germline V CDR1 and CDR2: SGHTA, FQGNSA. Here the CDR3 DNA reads TGTGCCAGCAGCTTCTTTAGAGATACGCAGTATTTT. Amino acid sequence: CASSFFRDTQYF.

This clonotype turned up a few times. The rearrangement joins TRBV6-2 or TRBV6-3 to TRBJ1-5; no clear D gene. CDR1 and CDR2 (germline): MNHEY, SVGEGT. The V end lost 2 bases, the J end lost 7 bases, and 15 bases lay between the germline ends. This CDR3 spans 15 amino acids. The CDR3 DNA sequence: TGTGCCAGCAGTTACGTGGGCGGAGGGCGACAGCCCCAGCATTTT. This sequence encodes CASSYVGGGRQPQHF.

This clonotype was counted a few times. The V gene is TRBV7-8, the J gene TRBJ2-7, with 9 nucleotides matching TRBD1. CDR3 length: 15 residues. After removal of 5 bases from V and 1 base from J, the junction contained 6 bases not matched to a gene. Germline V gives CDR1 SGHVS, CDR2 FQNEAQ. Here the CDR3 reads CASSLHRGPSYEQYF. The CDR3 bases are TGTGCCAGCAGCCTGCACAGGGGGCCGTCCTACGAGCAGTACTTC.

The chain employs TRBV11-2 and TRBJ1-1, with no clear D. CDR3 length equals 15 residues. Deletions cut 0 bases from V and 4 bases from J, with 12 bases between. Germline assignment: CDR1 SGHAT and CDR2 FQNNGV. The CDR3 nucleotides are TGTGCCAGCAGCTTAGATCCGGGAATGGCCACTGAAGCTTTCTTT. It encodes CASSLDPGMATEAFF.

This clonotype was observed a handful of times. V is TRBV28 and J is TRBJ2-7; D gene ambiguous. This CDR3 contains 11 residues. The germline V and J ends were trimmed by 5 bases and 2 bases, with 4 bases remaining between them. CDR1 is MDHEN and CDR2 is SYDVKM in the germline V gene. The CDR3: CASSRTYEQYF. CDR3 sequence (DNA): TGTGCCAGCAGTCGGACCTACGAGCAGTACTTC.

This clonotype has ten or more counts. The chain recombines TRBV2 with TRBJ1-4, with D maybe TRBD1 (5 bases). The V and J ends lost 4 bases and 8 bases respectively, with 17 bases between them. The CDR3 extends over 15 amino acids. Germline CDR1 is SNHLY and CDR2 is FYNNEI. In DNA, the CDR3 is TGTGCCAGCAGTGGAGGGACCGCCAAAGGAGAAAAACTGTTTTTT. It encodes CASSGGTAKGEKLFF.

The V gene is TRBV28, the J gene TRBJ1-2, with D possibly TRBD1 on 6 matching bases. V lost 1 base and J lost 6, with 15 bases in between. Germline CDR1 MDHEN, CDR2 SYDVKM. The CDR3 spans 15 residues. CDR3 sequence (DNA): TGTGCCAGCAGTTTATCTACAGGGTTTGTCCATGGCTACACCTTC. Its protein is CASSLSTGFVHGYTF.

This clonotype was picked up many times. CDR3 in amino acids: CASRSPGEYEQYF. CDR3 nucleotide sequence: TGTGCCAGCAGAAGCCCCGGAGAATACGAGCAGTACTTC. The chain carries TRBV6-5 and TRBJ2-7; the D is unclear. CDR3 length: 13 amino acids. From germline, CDR1 is MNHEY and CDR2 SVGAGI. V was clipped by 6 bases and J by 4 bases, with 13 bases between them.

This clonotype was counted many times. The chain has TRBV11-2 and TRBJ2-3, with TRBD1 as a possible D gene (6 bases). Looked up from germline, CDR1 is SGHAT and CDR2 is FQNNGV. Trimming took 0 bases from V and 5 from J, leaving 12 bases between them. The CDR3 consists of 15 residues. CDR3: CASSLESGAQDTQYF. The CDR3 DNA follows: TGTGCCAGCAGCTTAGAGTCAGGGGCTCAAGATACGCAGTATTTT. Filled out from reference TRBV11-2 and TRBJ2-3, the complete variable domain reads EAGVAQSPRYKIIEKRQSVAFWCNPISGHATLYWYQQILGQGPKLLIQFQNNGVVDDSQLPKDRFSAERLKGVDSTLKIQPAKLEDSAVYLCASSLESGAQDTQYFGPGTRLTVL.

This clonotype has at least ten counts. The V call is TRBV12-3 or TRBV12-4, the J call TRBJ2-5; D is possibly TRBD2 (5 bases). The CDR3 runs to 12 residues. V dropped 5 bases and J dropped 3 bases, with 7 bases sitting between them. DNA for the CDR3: TGTGCCAGCAGTCAGAGGGAAGAGACCCAGTACTTC. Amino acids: CASSQREETQYF.